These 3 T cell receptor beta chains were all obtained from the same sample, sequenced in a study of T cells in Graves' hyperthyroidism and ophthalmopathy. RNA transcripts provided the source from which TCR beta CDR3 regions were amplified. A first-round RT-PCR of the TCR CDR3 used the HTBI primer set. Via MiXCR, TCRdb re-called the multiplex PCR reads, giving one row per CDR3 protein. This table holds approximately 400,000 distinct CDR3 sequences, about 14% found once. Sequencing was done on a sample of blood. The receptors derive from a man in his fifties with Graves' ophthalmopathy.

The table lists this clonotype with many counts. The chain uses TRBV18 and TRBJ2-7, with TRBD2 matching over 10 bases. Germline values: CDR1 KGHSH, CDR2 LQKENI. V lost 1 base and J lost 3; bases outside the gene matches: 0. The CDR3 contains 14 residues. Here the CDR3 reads CASSPLAGGYEQYF. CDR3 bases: TGTGCCAGCTCACCACTAGCGGGAGGCTACGAGCAGTACTTC.

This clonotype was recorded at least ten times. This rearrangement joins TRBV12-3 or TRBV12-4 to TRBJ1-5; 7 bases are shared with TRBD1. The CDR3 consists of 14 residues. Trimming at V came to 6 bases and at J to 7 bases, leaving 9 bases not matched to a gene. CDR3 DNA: TGTGCCAGCAGCCCCGGCAGGGGGGACCAGCCCCAGCATTTT. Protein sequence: CASSPGRGDQPQHF.

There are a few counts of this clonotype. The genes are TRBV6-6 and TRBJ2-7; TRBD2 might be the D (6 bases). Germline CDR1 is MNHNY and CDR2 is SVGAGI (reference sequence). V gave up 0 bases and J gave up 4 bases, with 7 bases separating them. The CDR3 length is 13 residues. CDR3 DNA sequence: TGTGCCAGCAGTTACTCGGGGACTTACGAGCAGTACTTC. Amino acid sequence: CASSYSGTYEQYF.